This T cell receptor beta chain stems from a study of blood T cell repertoires in COVID-19. Overall study: Spain, Italy and the United States supplied samples that represented acute and convalescent COVID-19.

As handled by the study authors: For nucleated cells, counts were estimated from reference gene primer amplification. The assay was immunoSEQ multiplex PCR, and TCRdb's table has in-frame clones only and misses some. D and trimming were read from the DNA, whereas the V and J calls and clone size are those reported in that table. The sample shows 200,000 to 300,000 clones, around 89% of them seen only once. All enrollees were about 18 to 100 years old and from approximately 25 US areas. The CDR3 is made up of 14 amino acids. Per germline, CDR1 KGHSH and CDR2 LQKENI. V lost 3 bases, J lost 5 bases, and 13 bases lay in between.

Sequencing used PBMCs or T cells enriched from blood (not recorded which). The clonotype was recovered from a middle-aged man who had recovered from COVID-19. The chain links TRBV18 to TRBJ1-1; tentative D call: TRBD1 (5 bases). The CDR3 protein is CASSPTGGGTEAFF. CDR3 sequence (DNA): TGTGCCAGCTCACCCACTGGGGGGGGGACTGAAGCTTTCTTT.